This T cell receptor (beta chain) was documented in a study of T cells in Graves' hyperthyroidism and ophthalmopathy. Patients showing uncontrolled infection, other autoimmune disease, pregnancy or lactation were ineligible. Whole-study findings and limits: Blood held most thyroid clonotypes expanded above 0.001 frequency.

Amplified TCR beta CDR3 regions came from RNA transcripts. TCR CDR3 regions were first amplified by RT-PCR with HTBI primers. TCRdb processed the multiplex PCR reads anew with MiXCR; each CDR3 protein has one entry. The sample shows about 410,000 distinct CDR3 sequences, approximately 14% of them seen only once. Concerning this clonotype: Its cognate antigen is unknown.

Trimming at V came to 6 bases and at J to 9 bases, leaving 16 bases not matched to a gene. The CDR3 consists of 15 residues. Per the germline V gene, CDR1 is MNHEY and CDR2 is SVGEGT. This sequence was found in a man between 18 and 35 years old with Graves' ophthalmopathy. The sample was blood. This chain uses TRBV6-2 or TRBV6-3 with TRBJ2-5; TRBD2 aligns across 7 bases. The CDR3 loop reads CASSFPPSSGGAQYF. The DNA of the CDR3 is TGTGCCAGCAGCTTTCCCCCCTCTAGCGGAGGGGCCCAGTACTTC.